This is a list of T cell receptor beta chains from one sample in a study of shared clonotypes between healthy human individuals. Profiled with immunoSEQ multiplex PCR; TCRdb holds only in-frame clones, not every one. In the table there are 550,000 to 850,000 clones, around 74% of which are singletons. The sequencing input was memory CD4+ T cells sorted from blood. The receptors stem from a woman in her twenties or thirties in good health. Both conserved end residues are part of each CDR3. Fields, in order: clone size, D gene, V gene, J gene, CDR3 protein, CDR3 DNA. A D gene is named only where the DNA matches it firmly. Clone size, where shown, is once, few, many, or a class for clones that have expanded.

abundance: -
d_gene: TRBD1
v_gene: TRBV11-2
j_gene: TRBJ2-1
CDR3aa: CASSSQLTGGSYNEQFF
CDR3nt: TGTGCCAGCAGCTCGCAACTGACAGGGGGCTCCTACAATGAGCAGTTCTTC

abundance: -
d_gene: -
v_gene: TRBV6-6
j_gene: TRBJ2-5
CDR3aa: CASRRQGGETQYF
CDR3nt: TGTGCCAGCAGACGACAGGGAGGGGAGACCCAGTACTTC

abundance: -
d_gene: TRBD2
v_gene: TRBV9
j_gene: TRBJ2-2
CDR3aa: CASSVRLAGGPGGELFF
CDR3nt: TGTGCCAGCAGCGTGAGACTAGCGGGAGGGCCTGGCGGGGAGCTGTTTTTT

abundance: -
d_gene: TRBD2
v_gene: TRBV5-1
j_gene: TRBJ2-7
CDR3aa: CASSLEPSGSYEQYF
CDR3nt: TGCGCCAGCAGCTTGGAGCCTAGCGGTTCCTACGAGCAGTACTTC

abundance: -
d_gene: TRBD2
v_gene: TRBV29-1
j_gene: TRBJ2-7
CDR3aa: CSVKTSGSYEQYF
CDR3nt: TGCAGCGTAAAGACTAGCGGGAGCTACGAGCAGTACTTC

abundance: -
d_gene: TRBD1
v_gene: TRBV7-3
j_gene: TRBJ2-1
CDR3aa: CASSLDRGDYNEQFF
CDR3nt: TGTGCCAGCAGCTTGGACAGGGGAGATTACAATGAGCAGTTCTTC

abundance: -
d_gene: -
v_gene: TRBV14
j_gene: TRBJ2-1
CDR3aa: CASSQDWELGEQFF
CDR3nt: TGTGCCAGCAGCCAAGATTGGGAATTAGGTGAGCAGTTCTTC

abundance: -
d_gene: TRBD2
v_gene: TRBV19
j_gene: TRBJ2-1
CDR3aa: CASTPSGSGYNEQFF
CDR3nt: TGTGCCAGTACGCCTAGCGGGAGTGGGTACAATGAGCAGTTCTTC

abundance: -
d_gene: -
v_gene: TRBV28
j_gene: TRBJ1-5
CDR3aa: CASSYTGTLQPQHF
CDR3nt: TGTGCCAGCAGCTACACAGGGACCCTTCAGCCCCAGCATTTT

abundance: few
d_gene: TRBD2
v_gene: TRBV6-4
j_gene: TRBJ2-7
CDR3aa: CASRDTHYRSAVGGRALEQYF
CDR3nt: TGTGCCAGCAGAGACACACACTACCGCTCGGCGGTCGGCGGGAGGGCCCTCGAGCAGTACTTC

abundance: -
d_gene: -
v_gene: TRBV30
j_gene: TRBJ1-5
CDR3aa: CAWSVKGGASNQPQHF
CDR3nt: TGTGCCTGGAGTGTAAAAGGGGGGGCTAGCAATCAGCCCCAGCATTTT

abundance: once
d_gene: -
v_gene: TRBV7-9
j_gene: TRBJ2-2
CDR3aa: CASGFPHFVGELFF
CDR3nt: TGTGCCAGCGGATTTCCTCACTTTGTCGGGGAGCTGTTTTTT

abundance: once
d_gene: -
v_gene: TRBV7-9
j_gene: TRBJ2-1
CDR3aa: CASTPSGGPGNEQFF
CDR3nt: TGTGCCAGCACCCCTAGTGGGGGGCCTGGGAATGAGCAGTTCTTC

abundance: -
d_gene: TRBD1
v_gene: TRBV2
j_gene: TRBJ2-5
CDR3aa: CASRSGQGSGTQYF
CDR3nt: TGTGCCAGCCGATCGGGACAGGGGTCGGGGACCCAGTACTTC

abundance: few
d_gene: -
v_gene: TRBV10-3
j_gene: TRBJ2-4
CDR3aa: CAISSTSGAENIQYF
CDR3nt: TGTGCCATCAGCTCCACATCCGGGGCGGAAAACATTCAGTACTTC

abundance: -
d_gene: TRBD2
v_gene: TRBV25-1
j_gene: TRBJ2-5
CDR3aa: CASSAKTSRETQYF
CDR3nt: TGTGCCAGCAGTGCTAAGACTAGCAGGGAGACCCAGTACTTC

abundance: -
d_gene: -
v_gene: TRBV7-9
j_gene: TRBJ1-1
CDR3aa: CASSLQGGTEAFF
CDR3nt: TGTGCCAGCAGCTTACAGGGAGGGACTGAAGCTTTCTTT

abundance: -
d_gene: -
v_gene: TRBV19
j_gene: TRBJ2-5
CDR3aa: CASSIPGRETQYF
CDR3nt: TGTGCCAGTAGTATACCAGGGAGGGAGACCCAGTACTTC

abundance: -
d_gene: -
v_gene: TRBV6-1
j_gene: TRBJ2-7
CDR3aa: CASSEVGYEQYF
CDR3nt: TGTGCCAGCAGTGAAGTAGGGTACGAGCAGTACTTC

abundance: -
d_gene: -
v_gene: TRBV7-9
j_gene: TRBJ1-2
CDR3aa: CASSLVEASYTF
CDR3nt: TGTGCCAGCAGCTTAGTTGAAGCCAGCTACACCTTC

abundance: few
d_gene: TRBD2
v_gene: TRBV6-1
j_gene: TRBJ2-7
CDR3aa: CASSGSGTSRLGEQYF
CDR3nt: TGTGCCAGCAGTGGCTCAGGGACTAGCCGTCTAGGCGAGCAGTACTTC

abundance: -
d_gene: -
v_gene: TRBV4-1
j_gene: TRBJ1-2
CDR3aa: CASSHPDFLDGYTF
CDR3nt: TGCGCCAGCAGCCATCCTGACTTTTTGGATGGCTACACCTTC

abundance: -
d_gene: -
v_gene: TRBV7-9
j_gene: TRBJ1-1
CDR3aa: CASSLDTGSFTEAFF
CDR3nt: TGTGCCAGCAGCTTAGATACAGGGTCCTTTACTGAAGCTTTCTTT

abundance: once
d_gene: -
v_gene: TRBV11-3
j_gene: TRBJ2-7
CDR3aa: CASSLEELGEQYF
CDR3nt: TGTGCCAGCAGCTTAGAAGAGTTGGGCGAGCAGTACTTC

abundance: -
d_gene: TRBD1
v_gene: TRBV5-1
j_gene: TRBJ1-4
CDR3aa: CASSLGQGREKLFF
CDR3nt: TGCGCCAGCAGCTTGGGACAGGGACGTGAAAAACTGTTTTTT

abundance: -
d_gene: -
v_gene: TRBV6-5
j_gene: TRBJ1-1
CDR3aa: CASSKQGGNTEAFF
CDR3nt: TGTGCCAGCAGTAAACAAGGCGGGAACACTGAAGCTTTCTTT

abundance: -
d_gene: TRBD1
v_gene: TRBV4-1
j_gene: TRBJ2-7
CDR3aa: CASSHPDRGLDEQYF
CDR3nt: TGCGCCAGCAGCCACCCCGACAGGGGGCTGGACGAGCAGTACTTC

abundance: -
d_gene: TRBD2
v_gene: TRBV5-1
j_gene: TRBJ2-2
CDR3aa: CASSLSLAGSGGELFF
CDR3nt: TGCGCCAGCAGCTTGTCCCTAGCGGGGAGTGGCGGGGAGCTGTTTTTT

abundance: once
d_gene: -
v_gene: TRBV5-1
j_gene: TRBJ2-5
CDR3aa: CASSLALGDGETQYF
CDR3nt: TGCGCCAGCAGCTTGGCCCTAGGGGATGGAGAGACCCAGTACTTC

abundance: -
d_gene: -
v_gene: TRBV5-6
j_gene: TRBJ2-7
CDR3aa: CASSLGRYEQYF
CDR3nt: TGTGCCAGCAGCTTGGGACGGTACGAGCAGTACTTC

abundance: many
d_gene: -
v_gene: TRBV6-4
j_gene: TRBJ1-5
CDR3aa: CATPNQPQHF
CDR3nt: TGTGCCACCCCGAATCAGCCCCAGCATTTT

abundance: -
d_gene: TRBD1
v_gene: TRBV28
j_gene: TRBJ1-2
CDR3aa: CASRLTGWHGYTF
CDR3nt: TGTGCCAGCAGGCTGACAGGGTGGCATGGCTACACCTTC

abundance: -
d_gene: TRBD2
v_gene: TRBV29-1
j_gene: TRBJ2-3
CDR3aa: CSVSLLGLAGGPPDTQYF
CDR3nt: TGCAGCGTTTCACTCCTCGGACTAGCGGGAGGGCCCCCAGATACGCAGTATTTT

abundance: -
d_gene: -
v_gene: TRBV10-3
j_gene: TRBJ1-2
CDR3aa: CAISESGGRIYGYTF
CDR3nt: TGTGCCATCAGTGAGTCAGGGGGTAGAATCTATGGCTACACCTTC

abundance: -
d_gene: TRBD2
v_gene: TRBV6-1
j_gene: TRBJ2-3
CDR3aa: CASSEGGRSTDTQYF
CDR3nt: TGTGCCAGCAGTGAGGGCGGGAGGAGCACAGATACGCAGTATTTT

abundance: -
d_gene: -
v_gene: TRBV27
j_gene: TRBJ1-1
CDR3aa: CASSLVFEENTEAFF
CDR3nt: TGTGCCAGCAGTTTAGTATTTGAAGAGAACACTGAAGCTTTCTTT

abundance: -
d_gene: -
v_gene: TRBV4-1
j_gene: TRBJ1-1
CDR3aa: CASRKGGSEVTEAFF
CDR3nt: TGCGCCAGCAGAAAAGGAGGATCTGAGGTCACTGAAGCTTTCTTT

abundance: -
d_gene: -
v_gene: TRBV4-2
j_gene: TRBJ1-5
CDR3aa: CASSQSSNQPQHF
CDR3nt: TGTGCCAGCAGCCAGAGTAGCAATCAGCCCCAGCATTTT

abundance: -
d_gene: TRBD1
v_gene: TRBV7-9
j_gene: TRBJ2-7
CDR3aa: CASSLGGQGGYEQYF
CDR3nt: TGTGCCAGCAGCTTAGGAGGACAGGGAGGTTACGAGCAGTACTTC

abundance: few
d_gene: -
v_gene: TRBV28
j_gene: TRBJ1-5
CDR3aa: CASRVLSNQPQHF
CDR3nt: TGTGCCAGCAGAGTCCTTAGCAATCAGCCCCAGCATTTT

abundance: -
d_gene: TRBD2
v_gene: TRBV6-4
j_gene: TRBJ2-1
CDR3aa: CASSLAGGRNNEQFF
CDR3nt: TGTGCCAGCAGCCTAGCGGGAGGAAGAAACAATGAGCAGTTCTTC

abundance: -
d_gene: -
v_gene: TRBV5-1
j_gene: TRBJ1-2
CDR3aa: CASSLIPGGTYDTF
CDR3nt: TGCGCCAGCAGCTTGATTCCCGGCGGGACATACGATACCTTC

abundance: -
d_gene: -
v_gene: TRBV13
j_gene: TRBJ1-1
CDR3aa: CASSVRRKGDPEAFF
CDR3nt: TGTGCCAGCAGCGTAAGACGTAAAGGAGACCCTGAAGCTTTCTTT

abundance: -
d_gene: TRBD1
v_gene: TRBV29-1
j_gene: TRBJ1-5
CDR3aa: CSVGTGGNGDQPQHF
CDR3nt: TGCAGCGTGGGTACAGGGGGCAATGGGGATCAGCCCCAGCATTTT

abundance: -
d_gene: TRBD2
v_gene: TRBV6-6
j_gene: TRBJ2-2
CDR3aa: CASSRLAGEGGELFF
CDR3nt: TGTGCCAGCAGCCGACTAGCGGGAGAGGGCGGGGAGCTGTTTTTT

abundance: -
d_gene: TRBD2
v_gene: TRBV7-9
j_gene: TRBJ2-1
CDR3aa: CASSPRLAGGGDNEQFF
CDR3nt: TGTGCCAGCAGCCCCCGACTAGCGGGGGGAGGAGACAATGAGCAGTTCTTC

abundance: -
d_gene: -
v_gene: TRBV10-3
j_gene: TRBJ1-1
CDR3aa: CAINDRHTEAFF
CDR3nt: TGTGCCATCAACGACAGACACACTGAAGCTTTCTTT

abundance: -
d_gene: TRBD2
v_gene: TRBV9
j_gene: TRBJ2-1
CDR3aa: CASSVVLAGTRDEQFF
CDR3nt: TGTGCCAGCAGCGTAGTGCTAGCGGGAACTCGGGATGAGCAGTTCTTC

abundance: -
d_gene: TRBD2
v_gene: TRBV27
j_gene: TRBJ2-7
CDR3aa: CASQAAGGTYEQYF
CDR3nt: TGTGCCAGTCAAGCCGCGGGAGGGACCTACGAGCAGTACTTC

abundance: once
d_gene: -
v_gene: TRBV5-6
j_gene: TRBJ2-1
CDR3aa: CASSLIGQPLALFF
CDR3nt: TGTGCCAGCAGCTTGATAGGGCAACCCCTGGCCCTGTTCTTC

abundance: -
d_gene: -
v_gene: TRBV7-8
j_gene: TRBJ1-1
CDR3aa: CASSTQRDTEAFF
CDR3nt: TGTGCCAGCAGCACCCAGCGGGACACTGAAGCTTTCTTT

abundance: -
d_gene: -
v_gene: TRBV10-2
j_gene: TRBJ2-5
CDR3aa: CASSGVLRGETQYF
CDR3nt: TGCGCCAGCAGTGGCGTTTTGAGGGGAGAGACCCAGTACTTC